This entry concerns a single T cell receptor beta chain. This sample is drawn from a study of blood T cell repertoires in COVID-19. The junction had 3 bases not matched to a gene; V was cut back by 5 bases and J by 4 bases. Germline loops: CDR1 SGHVS, CDR2 FQNEAQ. The CDR3 has 15 amino acids. Assay: immunoSEQ multiplex PCR; the TCRdb copy retains only in-frame clones and omits some. The sample lists approximately 430,000 clones; roughly 88% were seen once. V is TRBV7-8 and J is TRBJ2-1; 12 bases fit TRBD2. The sequence derives from a woman aged 25 to 39 with active or convalescent COVID-19. Sequenced: peripheral blood. CDR3 protein: CASSPGLAGYNEQFF. CDR3 nucleotide sequence: TGTGCCAGCAGCCCAGGACTAGCGGGGTACAATGAGCAGTTCTTC.